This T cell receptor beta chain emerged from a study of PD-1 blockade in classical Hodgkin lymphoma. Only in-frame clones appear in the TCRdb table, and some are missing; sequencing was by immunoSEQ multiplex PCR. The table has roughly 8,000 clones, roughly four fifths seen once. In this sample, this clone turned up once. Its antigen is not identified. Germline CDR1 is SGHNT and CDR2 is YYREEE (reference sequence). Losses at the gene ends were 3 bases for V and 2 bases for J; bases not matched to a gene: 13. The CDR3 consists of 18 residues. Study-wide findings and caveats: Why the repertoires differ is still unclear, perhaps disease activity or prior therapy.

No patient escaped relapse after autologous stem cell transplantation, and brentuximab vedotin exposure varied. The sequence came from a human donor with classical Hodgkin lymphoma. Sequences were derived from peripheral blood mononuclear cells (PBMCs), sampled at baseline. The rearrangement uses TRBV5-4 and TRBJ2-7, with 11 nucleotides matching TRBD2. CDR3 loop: CASSSRKTGTSGTYEQYF. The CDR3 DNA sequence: TGTGCCAGCAGCTCACGCAAAACCGGGACTAGCGGAACCTACGAGCAGTACTTC.